The rows below give T cell receptor beta chains drawn from one sample of a study of T cell responses to AZD1222 COVID-19 vaccine. Here immunoSEQ multiplex PCR was the method, and the copy in TCRdb shows in-frame clones only, minus some. The sample includes 90,000 to 120,000 clones, around 90% of them seen just once. Sequenced here: peripheral blood, sampled on day 0 of AZD1222 vaccination. The source is an adult in good health. Both conserved end residues are part of each CDR3. The D gene is left open where the match is weak. The size entry is marked missing in some rows and otherwise reads once, few, many or a size class.

V gene,CDR3 length,clone size,D gene,J gene,CDR3 protein,CDR3 DNA
TRBV6-2/TRBV6-3,13,.,.,TRBJ2-1,CASSYTPKDEQFF,TGTGCCAGCAGTTACACACCAAAAGACGAGCAGTTCTTC
TRBV19,14,.,TRBD1,TRBJ2-1,CASSSTGGANEQFF,TGTGCCAGTAGTTCGACAGGGGGGGCCAATGAGCAGTTCTTC
TRBV11-2,16,.,TRBD2,TRBJ2-7,CASSAQSGLAGGYPYF,TGTGCCAGCAGCGCGCAATCGGGACTAGCGGGGGGTTATCCGTACTTC
TRBV5-1,14,.,.,TRBJ2-3,CASSWDTSTDTQYF,TGCGCCAGCAGCTGGGACACCTCTACAGATACGCAGTATTTT
TRBV30,14,.,TRBD2,TRBJ2-3,CAWTSGGAANTQYF,TGTGCCTGGACGAGCGGGGGGGCCGCGAATACGCAGTATTTT
TRBV6-2/TRBV6-3,13,.,.,TRBJ1-2,CASSLRTWYGYTF,TGTGCCAGCAGTCTACGGACATGGTATGGCTACACCTTC
TRBV6-2/TRBV6-3,15,.,.,TRBJ2-2,CASSSVNKTVGELFF,TGTGCCAGCAGCTCAGTTAATAAGACGGTCGGGGAGCTGTTTTTT
TRBV5-6,18,.,TRBD2,TRBJ2-3,CASSLPTSGTSVTDTQYF,TGTGCCAGCAGCTTACCAACCTCCGGGACTAGTGTCACAGATACGCAGTATTTT
TRBV7-9,13,.,.,TRBJ2-5,CASSPPSEETQYF,TGTGCCAGCAGCCCCCCCTCAGAGGAGACCCAGTACTTC
TRBV9,13,.,TRBD1,TRBJ2-7,CASSAGQGEEQYF,TGTGCCAGCAGCGCCGGACAGGGGGAGGAGCAGTACTTC
TRBV19,14,.,TRBD1,TRBJ1-1,CASSPGQGGTEAFF,TGTGCCAGTAGTCCCGGACAGGGAGGCACTGAAGCTTTCTTT
TRBV20-1,15,.,.,TRBJ2-3,CSASDERAYTDTQYF,TGCAGTGCTAGTGACGAGCGGGCATACACAGATACGCAGTATTTT
TRBV20-1,16,.,.,TRBJ1-5,CSASGRGPLSNQPQHF,TGCAGTGCTAGTGGGAGGGGTCCCCTTAGCAATCAGCCCCAGCATTTT
TRBV5-1,16,.,.,TRBJ1-2,CASSPLGQLEGYGYTF,TGCGCCAGCAGCCCCCTAGGACAGCTTGAGGGGTATGGCTACACCTTC
TRBV7-2,14,.,.,TRBJ2-5,CASSPPPSRETQYF,TGTGCCAGCAGCCCCCCACCGAGTCGGGAGACCCAGTACTTC
TRBV6-4,14,once,.,TRBJ2-3,CASGEGQSTDTQYF,TGTGCCAGCGGGGAGGGACAGAGCACAGATACGCAGTATTTT
TRBV4-2,15,.,TRBD2,TRBJ2-1,CASSQLGLASGEQFF,TGTGCCAGCAGCCAACTAGGACTAGCCTCCGGTGAGCAGTTCTTC
TRBV12-3/TRBV12-4,12,few,TRBD1,TRBJ2-1,CASRGGNNEQFF,TGTGCCAGTCGAGGGGGCAACAATGAGCAGTTCTTC
TRBV12-3/TRBV12-4,13,.,.,TRBJ2-5,CASSLGHRETQYF,TGTGCCAGCAGCCTCGGACATCGAGAGACCCAGTACTTC
TRBV30,12,.,.,TRBJ2-1,CAWTRDYNEQFF,TGTGCCTGGACTCGGGATTACAATGAGCAGTTCTTC
TRBV19,15,.,.,TRBJ1-5,CASTRDGLGNQPQHF,TGTGCCAGTACCCGGGACGGTCTGGGCAATCAGCCCCAGCATTTT
TRBV4-2,14,.,TRBD1,TRBJ1-2,CASSQEDRGDGYTF,TGTGCCAGCAGCCAAGAGGACAGGGGCGATGGCTACACCTTC
TRBV5-4,12,.,.,TRBJ1-2,CASSYDYYGYTF,TGTGCCAGCAGCTACGACTACTATGGCTACACCTTC
TRBV7-2,15,.,TRBD1,TRBJ1-1,CASSAQPDRGTEAFF,TGTGCCAGCAGCGCCCAACCTGACAGGGGAACTGAAGCTTTCTTT
TRBV6-4,14,.,.,TRBJ1-1,CASSDTQPNAEAFF,TGTGCCAGCAGCGATACCCAACCGAACGCTGAAGCTTTCTTT
TRBV15,16,.,TRBD1,TRBJ1-4,CATSSGGTATNEKLFF,TGTGCCACCAGCAGTGGGGGGACAGCAACTAATGAAAAACTGTTTTTT
TRBV7-9,15,.,.,TRBJ2-7,CASSLVTGPSREQYF,TGTGCCAGCAGCTTAGTGACAGGTCCTTCTAGAGAGCAGTACTTC
TRBV29-1,11,.,.,TRBJ1-2,CSVVTPDGYTF,TGCAGCGTTGTTACCCCTGATGGCTACACCTTC
TRBV5-1,16,.,.,TRBJ2-3,CASSLRGISSTDTQYF,TGCGCCAGCAGCTTGCGCGGCATTAGTAGCACAGATACGCAGTATTTT
TRBV4-2,16,once,.,TRBJ1-5,CASSQEEGLGNQPQHF,TGTGCCAGCAGCCAAGAAGAGGGATTGGGCAATCAGCCCCAGCATTTT
TRBV7-2,13,.,.,TRBJ2-4,CASRSLAKNIQYF,TGTGCCAGCCGCAGCCTAGCCAAAAACATTCAGTACTTC
TRBV6-2/TRBV6-3,17,once,TRBD1,TRBJ1-2,CASSYLRDRVASYGYTF,TGTGCCAGCAGTTACCTCCGGGACAGGGTGGCGAGTTATGGCTACACCTTC
TRBV21-1,16,.,.,TRBJ1-2,CASSNTTTGDHYGYTF,TGTGCCAGCAGCAACACGACGACAGGGGATCACTATGGCTACACCTTC
TRBV19,11,.,.,TRBJ1-1,CASSATAKAFF,TGTGCCAGTAGTGCAACAGCTAAAGCTTTCTTT
TRBV6-2/TRBV6-3,12,.,.,TRBJ1-2,CASSYRGYGYTF,TGTGCCAGCAGTTACCGGGGCTATGGCTACACCTTC
TRBV14,11,.,.,TRBJ2-7,CASSPSYEQYF,TGTGCCAGCAGCCCCTCCTACGAGCAGTACTTC
TRBV30,16,.,.,TRBJ1-6,CAWKGRSSSYNSPLHF,TGTGCCTGGAAGGGCAGGTCGAGCTCCTATAATTCACCCCTCCACTTT
TRBV30,11,few,.,TRBJ1-2,CAFLRPYGYTF,TGTGCCTTTTTACGGCCCTATGGCTACACCTTC
TRBV10-2,14,few,.,TRBJ2-1,CASRDRGSYNEQFF,TGCGCCAGCAGGGATAGAGGCTCCTACAATGAGCAGTTCTTC
TRBV7-2,16,.,TRBD2,TRBJ2-1,CASSRRGSPSYNEQFF,TGTGCCAGCAGCCGTCGCGGGAGTCCTTCCTACAATGAGCAGTTCTTC
TRBV5-6,14,.,.,TRBJ1-2,CASSLGAPEASHTF,TGTGCCAGCAGCTTGGGGGCCCCGGAGGCTTCCCACACCTTC
TRBV19,14,.,.,TRBJ2-7,CASRRGSTRSEQYF,TGTGCCAGCCGACGTGGTAGTACGCGTAGCGAGCAGTACTTC
TRBV5-1,16,.,TRBD2,TRBJ2-1,CASSASLAGAYNEQFF,TGCGCCAGCAGCGCTTCACTAGCGGGGGCATACAATGAGCAGTTCTTC
TRBV19,15,once,.,TRBJ1-5,CASIPGGGSNQPQHF,TGTGCCAGTATCCCGGGGGGGGGTAGCAATCAGCCCCAGCATTTT
TRBV25-1,16,.,.,TRBJ1-2,CASSEFTGNANYGYTF,TGTGCCAGCAGTGAATTTACGGGGAATGCTAACTATGGCTACACCTTC
TRBV10-3,14,.,.,TRBJ2-5,CAISESGETETQYF,TGTGCCATCAGTGAGTCCGGGGAGACAGAGACCCAGTACTTC
TRBV6-2/TRBV6-3,14,.,.,TRBJ1-1,CASSQAAGRTEAFF,TGTGCCAGCAGTCAAGCCGCTGGGAGGACTGAAGCTTTCTTT
TRBV18,15,.,TRBD2,TRBJ2-7,CASSSGTTTPYEQYF,TGTGCCAGCTCATCCGGGACTACCACCCCCTACGAGCAGTACTTC
TRBV23-1,19,.,TRBD1,TRBJ2-3,CASSQSSPTGGDNTDTQYF,TGCGCCAGCAGTCAATCATCCCCGACAGGGGGCGATAACACAGATACGCAGTATTTT
TRBV28,18,.,.,TRBJ2-6,CASSSAAGLSSGANVLTF,TGTGCCAGCAGTTCCGCTGCGGGACTCAGCTCTGGGGCCAACGTCCTGACTTTC